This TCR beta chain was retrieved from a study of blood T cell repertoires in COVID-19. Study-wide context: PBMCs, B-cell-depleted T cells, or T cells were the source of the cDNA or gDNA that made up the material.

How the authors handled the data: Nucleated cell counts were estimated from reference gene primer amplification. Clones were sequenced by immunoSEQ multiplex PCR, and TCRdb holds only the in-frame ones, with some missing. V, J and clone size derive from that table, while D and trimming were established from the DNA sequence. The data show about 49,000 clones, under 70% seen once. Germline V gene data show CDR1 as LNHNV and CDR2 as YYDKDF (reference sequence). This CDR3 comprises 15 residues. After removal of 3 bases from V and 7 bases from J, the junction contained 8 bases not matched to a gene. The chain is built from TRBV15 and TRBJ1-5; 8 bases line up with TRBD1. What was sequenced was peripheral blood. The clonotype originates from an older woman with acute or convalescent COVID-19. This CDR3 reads CATSRAGQVFQPQHF. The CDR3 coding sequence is TGTGCCACCAGCAGGGCGGGACAGGTTTTCCAGCCCCAGCATTTT.